Listed below are T cell receptor beta chains from one sample, sequenced in a study of blood T cell repertoires in COVID-19. Sequencing used immunoSEQ multiplex PCR; TCRdb keeps in-frame clones, though not all of them. The data show about 240,000 clones, with about nine tenths seen just once and 6.2% held by the top ten. The material sequenced was peripheral blood. These receptors were obtained from a man in his 60s with acute or convalescent COVID-19. Each CDR3 is given with its conserved first and last residue. The order of the fields is J gene, D gene, V gene, clone size, CDR3 protein, CDR3 DNA. A D gene is named only where the DNA matches it firmly. Clone size is stated in some rows and not others, as once, few, many or a class when expanded.

TRBJ1-2 TRBD1 TRBV28 . CASSLGTEDGYTF TGTGCCAGCAGTTTAGGGACAGAGGATGGCTACACCTTC
TRBJ2-7 TRBD2 TRBV2 . CASSDISGLAASYEQYF TGTGCCAGCAGTGATATCTCGGGACTAGCGGCCTCCTACGAGCAGTACTTC
TRBJ2-2 TRBD2 TRBV24-1 few CATSDRGTTRMNTGELFF TGTGCCACCAGTGATCGGGGGACTACCAGAATGAACACCGGGGAGCTGTTTTTT
TRBJ2-5 . TRBV11-3 . CASSPGLESGETQYF TGTGCCAGCAGCCCCGGTTTAGAGAGCGGGGAGACCCAGTACTTC
TRBJ2-7 . TRBV12-3/TRBV12-4 . CASSLALNGEQYF TGTGCCAGCAGTTTAGCTCTAAACGGCGAGCAGTACTTC
TRBJ2-3 . TRBV7-8 once CASSLVLSVGDTQYF TGTGCCAGCAGCTTAGTTCTTAGCGTAGGAGATACGCAGTATTTT
TRBJ1-5 . TRBV5-1 once CASSPDGGRNQPQHF TGCGCCAGCAGCCCGGACGGGGGGCGAAATCAGCCCCAGCATTTT
TRBJ1-1 . TRBV28 once CASRQNTEAFF TGTGCCAGCAGACAGAACACTGAAGCTTTCTTT
TRBJ1-5 . TRBV19 . CASSIVGSYSNQPQHF TGTGCCAGTAGTATTGTTGGCAGTTATAGCAATCAGCCCCAGCATTTT
TRBJ1-2 . TRBV28 . CAVDNGYTF TGTGCCGTGGACAATGGCTACACCTTC
TRBJ2-1 . TRBV3-1/TRBV3-2 . CASSINGLYNEQFF TGTGCCAGCAGCATAAATGGACTTTACAATGAGCAGTTCTTC
TRBJ1-3 TRBD1 TRBV7-2 few CASSPWGQGAGNTIYF TGTGCCAGCAGCCCGTGGGGACAGGGTGCTGGAAACACCATATATTTT
TRBJ2-7 . TRBV6-6 . CASSSRTYPYEQYF TGTGCCAGCAGTTCCCGGACATATCCCTACGAGCAGTACTTC
TRBJ2-3 . TRBV19 . CASSTGDPYTQYF TGTGCCAGTAGTACCGGGGATCCATATACGCAGTATTTT
TRBJ1-1 . TRBV9 . CASSSTGGPTEAFF TGTGCCAGCAGTTCAACGGGGGGGCCCACTGAAGCTTTCTTT
TRBJ2-3 TRBD1 TRBV6-2/TRBV6-3 . CASSWPPDRDGTDTQYF TGTGCCAGCAGTTGGCCCCCCGACAGGGACGGAACAGATACGCAGTATTTT
TRBJ2-2 TRBD1 TRBV30 . CAWSVETGGTGELFF TGTGCCTGGAGTGTGGAGACAGGGGGCACCGGGGAGCTGTTTTTT
TRBJ1-2 TRBD1 TRBV7-9 . CASSSRGNYGYTF TGTGCCAGCAGCTCCAGGGGGAACTATGGCTACACCTTC
TRBJ1-1 . TRBV6-5 . CASSYSRGDTEAFF TGTGCCAGCAGTTACTCGCGGGGTGACACTGAAGCTTTCTTT
TRBJ1-2 . TRBV24-1 once CATSDRAGGYGYTF TGTGCCACCAGTGATCGGGCCGGGGGCTATGGCTACACCTTC
TRBJ2-2 TRBD2 TRBV7-2 . CASSNLPGLAGEGGELFF TGTGCCAGCAGCAACTTACCGGGACTAGCGGGAGAAGGGGGGGAGCTGTTTTTT
TRBJ1-1 TRBD1 TRBV5-4 few CASSTWWGQTGTPEAFF TGTGCCAGCAGCACTTGGTGGGGACAGACAGGGACACCTGAAGCTTTCTTT
TRBJ2-7 TRBD1 TRBV5-1 few CASSSGQHNYEQYF TGCGCCAGCAGCTCGGGACAGCATAACTACGAGCAGTACTTC
TRBJ1-1 . TRBV3-1/TRBV3-2 . CASSPDVPGQGTEAFF TGTGCCAGCAGCCCTGATGTCCCGGGACAAGGCACTGAAGCTTTCTTT
TRBJ1-1 . TRBV29-1 . CSVTFGSRMNTEAFF TGCAGCGTTACGTTTGGGAGCAGAATGAACACTGAAGCTTTCTTT